The 8 T cell receptor beta chains below all came from one sample that was sequenced in a study of tumor and adjacent non-tumor tissue in lung cancer. RNA was extracted from bulk tissue without any cell sorting. Three rounds of nested PCR, following a modified ARM-PCR protocol, produced the TCRbeta library. TCRdb fed the multiplex PCR reads into MiXCR, producing one record per CDR3 protein. There are about 140,000 distinct CDR3 sequences in the sample; around 66% occur only once, and 18% lies in the top ten. The sequencing input was lung tumor tissue. These receptors came from a man aged 60 to 69 with small cell lung cancer.

This clonotype was recorded at least ten times. This rearrangement joins TRBV5-1 to TRBJ2-5; 7 bases line up with TRBD1. CDR1 SGHRS and CDR2 YFSETQ come from the germline V gene. V was pared by 2 bases and J by 5 bases, with 6 bases of the junction left unmatched. This CDR3 is built from 14 residues. The DNA for the CDR3 is TGCGCCAGCAGCTTCACAGGGGTTGACGAGACCCAGTACTTC. This codes for CASSFTGVDETQYF.

Note on this clonotype: The junction and the germline gene differ at one end; a read error may be behind it. V and J are TRBV5-4 and TRBJ2-7; either TRBD1 or TRBD2 may supply D (5 bases each). This CDR3 region has 14 residues. Germline CDR1 is SGHNT and CDR2 is YYREEE (reference sequence). CDR3 sequence (DNA): TGTGCAAGCAGCTCAGGGACGGTGCCCTACGAGCAGTACTTC. Amino acid sequence: CASSSGTVPYEQYF.

This clonotype was recorded at least ten times. This chain uses TRBV5-1 with TRBJ2-1, with D hard to call. The germline V gene has CDR1 SGHRS and CDR2 YFSETQ. This CDR3 is 14 amino acids long. Trimming took 0 bases from V and 4 from J, leaving 8 bases between them. CDR3 protein: CASSLVLDYNEQFF. CDR3 bases: TGCGCCAGCAGCTTGGTGCTAGATTACAATGAGCAGTTCTTC.

The V gene is TRBV28, the J gene TRBJ1-5; 8 bases match TRBD1. Germline lookup yields CDR1 MDHEN and CDR2 SYDVKM. V dropped 6 bases and J dropped 4; count of bases not matched to a gene: 17. The CDR3 loop spans 18 amino acids. The CDR3 region is CASRPTIGQGVGNQPQHF. The CDR3 DNA follows: TGTGCCAGCAGACCCACGATAGGACAGGGAGTCGGAAATCAGCCCCAGCATTTT.

Concerning this clonotype itself: An end of the junction does not agree with germline; a read error may underlie this. This chain links TRBV11-1 with TRBJ2-2; D might be TRBD2 (6 bases). The CDR3 has 16 amino acids. Per germline, CDR1 SGHAT and CDR2 FQDESV (reference sequence). CDR3 residues: CATSLGRQRLAGELFF. The CDR3 DNA reads as TGTGCCACCAGCTTAGGACGGCAACGACTAGCCGGGGAGCTGTTTTTT.

J is TRBJ2-1 and V is TRBV5-4, with TRBD2 identical over 10 bases. J gave up 8 bases and V 4 bases, and 6 bases lay outside the gene matches. Per the germline V gene, CDR1 is SGHNT and CDR2 is YYREEE (reference sequence). The CDR3 spans 14 residues. The DNA of the CDR3 is TGTGCCAGCAGCCATAGCGGGAGGAGGGATGAGCAGTTCTTC. As protein: CASSHSGRRDEQFF.

The V call is TRBV5-4, the J call TRBJ2-1; TRBD1 aligns across 11 bases. The CDR3 consists of 16 residues. Losses at the gene ends were 4 bases for V and 5 bases for J; bases not matched to a gene: 8. Germline CDR1 is SGHNT and CDR2 is YYREEE (reference sequence). CDR3 nucleotide sequence: TGTGCCAGCAGCCGACCCGGGACAGGGGGGCACAATGAGCAGTTCTTC. As protein: CASSRPGTGGHNEQFF.

The chain combines TRBV18 with TRBJ1-2; D not resolved. The germline gives CDR1 KGHSH, CDR2 LQKENI. The CDR3 runs 11 residues. Trimming removed 2 bases at V and 6 bases at J, with 4 bases between. As DNA, the CDR3 is TGTGCCAGCTCACCAGGGGATGGCTACACCTTC. Protein: CASSPGDGYTF.